The 8 T cell receptor beta chains reported below all come from one sample, sequenced in a study of CD8+CD57+ T cells in acquired aplastic anemia. Profiles of TCR beta VDJ and CDR3 were generated from a genomic DNA template. TCRdb used MiXCR to reprocess the reads, holding one entry per CDR3 protein. The table records 150,000 to 200,000 distinct CDR3 sequences, around three fifths of them present only once. Sequencing was performed on sorted CD4+, CD8+, or CD8+CD57+ T cells (not recorded which) from PBMCs. These TCRs come from a human donor with severe aplastic anemia or a healthy control (not recorded which).

The chain uses TRBV7-2 and TRBJ2-2; TRBD2 is a possible D gene (6 bases). The CDR3 length is 15 residues. Germline V CDR1 and CDR2: SGHTA, FQGNSA. The V and J ends lost 0 bases and 5 bases respectively, with 10 bases between them. CDR3 protein: CASSLALGGTGELFF. For the CDR3, the DNA is TGTGCCAGCAGCTTAGCCCTTGGGGGGACCGGGGAGCTGTTTTTT.

Ten or more counts support this clonotype. This chain connects TRBV19 to TRBJ1-4, with a weak D call TRBD1 (5 bases). V lost 7 bases and J 3 bases, leaving 21 bases between the germline ends. CDR3 length equals 17 residues. Germline V lookup: CDR1 LNHDA, CDR2 SQIVND (reference sequence). CDR3 sequence (DNA): TGTGCCAGTACGATCGGGGCCTTTATGCCGGCTAATGAAAAACTGTTTTTT. This codes for CASTIGAFMPANEKLFF.

This chain uses TRBV7-2 with TRBJ1-3; the D gene is possibly TRBD1 (6 bases). The CDR3 totals 16 residues. Looked up from germline, CDR1 is SGHTA and CDR2 is FQGNSA. The V end lost 5 bases, the J end lost 1 base, and 15 bases lay between the germline ends. The CDR3 bases are TGTGCCAGCAGCGGCTCACAGGGTGGGTCTGGAAACACCATATATTTT. It yields the protein CASSGSQGGSGNTIYF. The full variable domain, in which reference TRBV7-2 and TRBJ1-3 provide the parts outside the CDR3, is GAGVSQSPSNKVTEKGKDVELRCDPISGHTALYWYRQSLGQGLEFLIYFQGNSAPDKSGLPSDRFSAERTGGSVSTLTIQRTQQEDSAVYLCASSGSQGGSGNTIYFGEGSWLTVV.

This sequence joins TRBV14 and TRBJ1-5; D is uncertain. The V end lost 0 bases, the J end lost 6 bases, and 9 bases lay between the germline ends. Germline V gene data show CDR1 as SGHDN and CDR2 as FVKESK. The CDR3 is 14 residues long. The CDR3, as DNA: TGTGCCAGCAGCCAAGATGGCCCAGGTCAGCCCCAGCATTTT. Translated: CASSQDGPGQPQHF.

This clonotype was seen only a few times. The gene calls are TRBV10-3 and TRBJ2-7, with TRBD1 matching 9 bases. The CDR3 loop spans 13 amino acids. V dropped 6 bases and J dropped 5; count of bases not matched to a gene: 5. CDR1 ENHRY and CDR2 SYGVKD come from the germline V gene. The CDR3 reads CAIRGTGSDEQYF. The CDR3 DNA reads TGTGCCATCAGGGGGACAGGGAGCGACGAGCAGTACTTC.

In this sample, this clonotype turned up a few times. The chain recombines TRBV7-6 with TRBJ2-5; 7 bases are a match to TRBD1. The germline V gene encodes CDR1 SGHVS and CDR2 FNYEAQ. CDR3 size: 15 residues. Unmatched junction bases numbered 13, after V lost 6 bases and J lost 6 bases. The CDR3 DNA is TGTGCCAGCAGGTCCCGTTGGGACAGAGGACAGACCCAGTACTTC. It translates to CASRSRWDRGQTQYF.

The genes are TRBV6-1 and TRBJ2-5; the match to TRBD1 covers 7 bases. V lost 1 base to trimming and J lost 4 bases; unmatched junction nucleotides: 6. The CDR3 spans 15 residues. The germline V gene has CDR1 MNHNS and CDR2 SASEGT. This CDR3 reads CASSEDRGRGETQYF. Here the CDR3 DNA reads TGTGCCAGCAGTGAAGACAGGGGCCGGGGAGAGACCCAGTACTTC.

This clonotype came up many times. V gene TRBV7-8 combines with J gene TRBJ2-2; 9 bases match TRBD2. Losses at the gene ends were 6 bases for V and 1 base for J; bases not matched to a gene: 3. CDR1 and CDR2 (germline): SGHVS, FQNEAQ. This CDR3 has 15 amino acids. CDR3 sequence reads: CASRLTSGNTGELFF. The CDR3 coding sequence is TGTGCCAGCAGACTGACTAGCGGGAACACCGGGGAGCTGTTTTTT.